This T cell receptor beta chain appears in the sequencing data of a study of blood T cell repertoires in COVID-19. Libraries were prepared by immunoSEQ multiplex PCR; TCRdb keeps only in-frame clonotypes and omits some of them. The data hold approximately 200,000 clones, with around 89% observed a single time. Trimming shortened V by 1 base and J by 3 bases, and 9 bases separated the two germline ends. The CDR3 has 14 residues. Germline values: CDR1 SEHNR, CDR2 FQNEAQ (reference sequence). Input material: peripheral blood. The chain carries TRBV7-9 and TRBJ2-5; possible D gene TRBD2, 5 bases. The sequence was collected from a woman aged 25-40 years with acute or convalescent COVID-19. CDR3 coding DNA: TGTGCCAGCAGCTTAGGGAGAGGGAAAGAGACCCAGTACTTC. Its translation is CASSLGRGKETQYF.